This T cell receptor beta chain was profiled in a study of Graves' ophthalmopathy and Graves' hyperthyroidism. General study findings and limits: A 13-signature model separated ophthalmopathy from stable hyperthyroidism, about 90% sensitivity, around 81% specificity.

Transcripts of RNA were the source for amplifying TCR beta CDR3 regions. The library came from an HTBI-primed first-round RT-PCR and a second-round multiplex PCR. One entry per CDR3 protein results from TCRdb running MiXCR on the multiplex PCR reads. The table includes about 410,000 distinct CDR3 sequences, around 17% detected once. Under 3 months in duration, the ophthalmopathy in affected donors had moderate-to-severe activity, CAS ≥3 and NOSPECS ≥4. In germline, CDR1 is MDHEN, CDR2 SYDVKM. The CDR3 is 17 amino acids. The J segment lost 6 bases and the V segment lost 4 bases, leaving 13 bases of the junction unmatched. To note about this clonotype: Its specificity is unknown.

The V gene is TRBV28, the J gene TRBJ1-1; 11 bases line up with TRBD1. The TCR comes from a woman between 18 and 29 years old with Graves' ophthalmopathy. Sequencing was done on a sample of peripheral blood. CDR3 protein: CASSSRTGGRFGAEAFF. The CDR3 bases are TGTGCCAGCAGTTCCCGGACAGGGGGCCGATTCGGCGCTGAAGCTTTCTTT.